This TCR beta chain was profiled in a study of beta chain features in type 1 diabetes. The CDR3 has 17 amino acids. Germline CDR1 and CDR2: LGHNA and YSLEER. Unmatched junction bases numbered 9, after V lost 3 bases and J lost 2 bases. Study-level findings and limits: TCRB CDR3s from Type 1 diabetes patients were moderately but significantly shorter in all four CD4+ subsets.

This clone turned up a few times. Its antigen is unknown. The authors reverse transcribed all of the isolated RNA, so sequencing captured expressed TCRB transcripts. Measured with immunoSEQ multiplex PCR; TCRdb has only the in-frame clones, and not every one. This sample has around 690,000 clones, with 9.5% to 15% found just once. Sequencing was done on a sample of naive CD4+ T cells from blood. This TCR derives from a man aged 25-40 years with type 1 diabetes. The V and J genes are TRBV4-3 and TRBJ2-7, with TRBD2 matching over 11 bases. The CDR3 here is CASSQDYSGGAAYEQYF. DNA for the CDR3: TGCGCCAGCAGCCAGGATTATAGCGGGGGGGCCGCCTACGAGCAGTACTTC.